These 14 T cell receptor beta chains were all obtained from the same sample, sequenced in a study of shared clonotypes between healthy human individuals. This table comes from immunoSEQ multiplex PCR, and its TCRdb copy is limited to in-frame clones, with some not included. The sample has around 1.9 million clones, about 92% seen once. Naive CD8 cells lacked CD45RO and underwent positive selection for CCR7, leaving out terminally differentiated effector memory CD45RA+ cells. Sample: naive CD8+ T cells from PBMCs. These receptor sequences come from a man between 18 and 35 years old in good health. Some clones in this sample may be carry-over from other donors' samples.

Comment on this clone: At one boundary the junction diverges from the germline segment, which might be a read error. The chain joins TRBV29-1 to TRBJ2-7, with 7 bases fitting TRBD2. The germline V gene encodes CDR1 SQVTM and CDR2 ANQGSEA. The CDR3 has 11 residues. CDR3 region: CSFEWGGEQYF. For the CDR3, the DNA is TGCAGCTTTGAATGGGGGGGCGAGCAGTACTTC.

V and J are TRBV5-6 and TRBJ1-6, with 7 bases fitting TRBD1. Trimming removed 4 bases from V and 16 bases from J; junction bases left unmatched: 8. The CDR3 loop spans 12 amino acids. Germline V gives CDR1 SGHDT, CDR2 YYEEEE. The DNA for the CDR3 is TGTGCCAGCAGCCCCCAGACAGGGAATCTCCACTTT. This translates into CASSPQTGNLHF. Complete variable domain (other parts from reference TRBV5-6 and TRBJ1-6): DAGVTQSPTHLIKTRGQQVTLRCSPKSGHDTVSWYQQALGQGPQFIFQYYEEEERQRGNFPDRFSGHQFPNYSSELNVNALLLGDSALYLCASSPQTGNLHFGNGTRLTVT.

The V and J genes are TRBV27 and TRBJ2-3; D call uncertain. Trimming left V 5 bases short and J 4 bases short, with 13 bases between. The CDR3 runs to 14 residues. Per the germline V gene, CDR1 is MNHEY and CDR2 is SMNVEV (reference sequence). The CDR3 here is CASSQRLGADTQYF. CDR3 nucleotide sequence: TGTGCCAGCAGTCAGAGACTTGGGGCAGATACGCAGTATTTT.

The V and J genes are TRBV27 and TRBJ2-2; 10 nucleotides line up with TRBD1. CDR1 and CDR2 from the germline V gene are MNHEY and SMNVEV (reference sequence). The CDR3 runs to 15 residues. J gave up 6 bases and V 5 bases, and 6 bases lay outside the gene matches. In DNA, the CDR3 is TGTGCCAGCAGTCCACGACAGGGGGCGGCCGGGGAGCTGTTTTTT. It encodes CASSPRQGAAGELFF.

The V gene is TRBV9, the J gene TRBJ2-1; D unclear. V lost 0 bases and J 3 bases, leaving 4 bases between the germline ends. Germline V lookup: CDR1 SGDLS, CDR2 YYNGEE. This CDR3 spans 13 amino acids. CDR3 nucleotide sequence: TGTGCCAGCAGCGTAGCCCACTACAATGAGCAGTTCTTC. Translating gives CASSVAHYNEQFF. The whole variable domain, remainder taken from reference TRBV9 and TRBJ2-1, is DSGVTQTPKHLITATGQRVTLRCSPRSGDLSVYWYQQSLDQGLQFLIQYYNGEERAKGNILERFSAQQFPDLHSELNLSSLELGDSALYFCASSVAHYNEQFFGPGTRLTVL.

As for this clone: Additional DNA sequences in this sample encode the identical CDR3. The rearrangement joins TRBV9 to TRBJ2-1; D remains ambiguous. The CDR3 is 15 residues long. Trimming pared 2 bases from V and 0 bases from J, leaving 9 bases between. Germline V CDR1 and CDR2: SGDLS, YYNGEE. CDR3: CASSVGGTSYNEQFF. CDR3 bases: TGTGCCAGCAGCGTTGGCGGTACCTCCTACAATGAGCAGTTCTTC.

V gene TRBV5-1 combines with J gene TRBJ2-1, with D perhaps given as TRBD1 or TRBD2 (5 bases each). The germline V and J ends were trimmed by 4 bases and 7 bases, with 18 bases remaining between them. The CDR3 loop spans 15 amino acids. Looked up from germline, CDR1 is SGHRS and CDR2 is YFSETQ. The CDR3 DNA is TGCGCCAGCAGCGCTAACGGGGCCAGTGGAAATGAGCAGTTCTTC. It translates to CASSANGASGNEQFF.

The chain recombines TRBV6-6 with TRBJ2-7; D call uncertain. CDR1 MNHNY and CDR2 SVGAGI come from the germline V gene (reference sequence). Trimming removed 2 bases at V and 5 bases at J, with 10 bases between. CDR3 size: 13 residues. CDR3 amino acids: CASSYLPPHEQYF. The DNA for the CDR3 is TGTGCCAGCAGTTACCTCCCTCCGCACGAGCAGTACTTC.

The rearrangement uses TRBV19 and TRBJ2-1, with 9 bases lining up with TRBD2. Germline CDR1 LNHDA, CDR2 SQIVND (reference sequence). The CDR3 is 18 residues long. Trimming at V came to 3 bases and at J to 5 bases, leaving 14 bases not matched to a gene. The CDR3 loop is CASSIWVGMPSGDNEQFF. Here the CDR3 DNA reads TGTGCCAGTAGTATTTGGGTGGGAATGCCTAGCGGGGACAATGAGCAGTTCTTC.

The V gene is TRBV19, the J gene TRBJ1-1; D remains ambiguous. The germline V gene has CDR1 LNHDA and CDR2 SQIVND (reference sequence). CDR3 length: 15 residues. Trimming shortened V by 1 base and J by 1 base, and 10 bases separated the two germline ends. The CDR3 region has the DNA TGTGCCAGTAGTATAGCTTCGGTTACGAACACTGAAGCTTTCTTT. Its translation is CASSIASVTNTEAFF. Looking up the rest from reference TRBV19 and TRBJ1-1 gives the full variable domain: DGGITQSPKYLFRKEGQNVTLSCEQNLNHDAMYWYRQDPGQGLRLIYYSQIVNDFQKGDIAEGYSVSREKKESFPLTVTSAQKNPTAFYLCASSIASVTNTEAFFGQGTRLTVV.

Of note for this clone: This sample includes further DNA sequences coding for the same CDR3. The chain carries TRBV9 and TRBJ1-2; D remains ambiguous. This CDR3 comprises 13 residues. Germline CDR1 and CDR2: SGDLS and YYNGEE. V lost 0 bases to trimming and J lost 3 bases, with 6 bases between them. CDR3 sequence reads: CASSVGGDYGYTF. The CDR3 bases are TGTGCCAGCAGCGTAGGGGGAGACTATGGCTACACCTTC.

V and J are TRBV10-3 and TRBJ2-7; possibly TRBD1 or TRBD2 for D (5 bases each). Per the germline V gene, CDR1 is ENHRY and CDR2 is SYGVKD. V was clipped by 6 bases and J by 1 base, with 13 bases between them. This CDR3 comprises 14 residues. The CDR3 bases are TGTGCCATCAGCGGCTGGGACCAATCCTACGAGCAGTACTTC. Its translation: CAISGWDQSYEQYF.

This chain links TRBV29-1 with TRBJ1-2; D uncertain. Trimming removed 6 bases from V and 3 bases from J, with 8 bases in between. Germline V lookup: CDR1 SQVTM, CDR2 ANQGSEA. CDR3 size: 11 residues. CDR3: CSVLADYGYTF. The DNA for the CDR3 is TGCAGCGTCCTAGCCGACTATGGCTACACCTTC.

The chain couples TRBV6-6 to TRBJ2-1, with D possibly matching TRBD2 (7 bases). Germline V gene sequence: CDR1 MNHNY, CDR2 SVGAGI (reference sequence). The CDR3 is 13 residues long. Between the trimmed V and J ends, which lost 8 bases and 6 bases, there was a span of 14 bases. The CDR3 DNA reads TGTGCCAGCCTTGGGGGAGGGGGCAATGAGCAGTTCTTC. Amino acids: CASLGGGGNEQFF.